The T cell receptor beta chain described here comes from a study of blood T cell repertoires in COVID-19. On the study more broadly: Sources were T cells, B-cell-depleted T cells, or PBMCs; the material itself was cDNA or gDNA.

In the original processing: Cell counts per sample came from amplifying reference gene primers. Sequenced by immunoSEQ multiplex PCR; TCRdb stores in-frame clones only, minus some. D and trimming come from the DNA, and the V and J calls and clone size come from that table. The table has around 220,000 clones, 82% seen once. This clone was recorded once. Germline V CDR1 and CDR2: SGHRS, YFSETQ. The junction had 8 bases not matched to a gene; V was cut back by 0 bases and J by 4 bases. This CDR3 has 16 amino acids. Sequencing was done on a sample of peripheral blood. The TCR sequence derives from a woman aged 80 or over with COVID-19, enrolled during active disease. The chain combines TRBV5-1 with TRBJ2-3, with 7 bases lining up with TRBD1. CDR3 bases: TGCGCCAGCAGCTTGGCTCTAACAGGGGATGCAGATACGCAGTATTTT. It yields the protein CASSLALTGDADTQYF.